This T cell receptor beta chain was recorded in a study of T cell responses to AZD1222 COVID-19 vaccine. Notes on the study in general: In the spike-specific TCR repertoire, nearly half reportedly target unmutated variant regions. Females made up more of the donors, who were largely white British, and clonal diversity may have come out too low.

To note about this clone: The antigen remains undetermined.

The data were produced by immunoSEQ multiplex PCR, yet TCRdb's version contains in-frame clones alone and is incomplete. The sample lists roughly 150,000 clones; approximately 94% were seen once. Second-dose schedules of about 4 or about 12 weeks were combined. The TCR was taken from an adult who received the AZD1222 COVID-19 vaccine. The starting material was peripheral blood, obtained 28 days after the second AZD1222 dose.

As DNA, the CDR3 is TGTGCCAGCAGTTTCGCTACAGGGGGCCTGAACATCCTCCACTTT. Translated: CASSFATGGLNILHF. The rearrangement uses TRBV5-6 and TRBJ1-6; 9 nucleotides line up with TRBD1. The CDR3 loop spans 15 amino acids. Germline trimming cut 5 bases from V and 15 bases from J; bases unmatched to any gene: 15. Germline lookup yields CDR1 SGHDT and CDR2 YYEEEE.